Presented here are 4 T cell receptor beta chains from one specimen sequenced in a study of identical twins. One entry per CDR3 protein, called by TCRdb with MiXCR from the 5' RACE reads. The table lists 1.5 million to 2 million distinct CDR3 sequences, 32% of them singletons, with about 0.27% in the top ten. Material for sequencing was cord blood. These receptors were collected from a newborn girl in good health.

The V and J genes are TRBV30 and TRBJ1-6; a weak D match, TRBD1 (5 bases). Trimming took 3 bases from V and 14 from J, leaving 17 bases between them. Germline loops: CDR1 GTSNPN, CDR2 SVGIG (reference sequence). The CDR3 consists of 13 residues. CDR3 sequence: CAWSGTGVSALHF. The CDR3 DNA reads TGTGCCTGGAGCGGGACGGGAGTTTCGGCCCTCCACTTT.

This clonotype occurred many times. The chain has TRBV29-1 and TRBJ2-7, with D possibly matching TRBD2 (5 bases). The V end lost 0 bases, the J end lost 4 bases, and 13 bases lay between the germline ends. Germline loops: CDR1 SQVTM, CDR2 ANQGSEA. CDR3 size: 14 residues. The CDR3 nucleotides are TGCAGCGTTGAAGATCGAGGGTCAGGTTACGAGCAGTACTTC. Encoded protein: CSVEDRGSGYEQYF.

This chain links TRBV7-2 with TRBJ2-3; possibly TRBD1 or TRBD2 for D (5 bases each). V was pared by 0 bases and J by 4 bases, with 11 bases between. CDR1 and CDR2 from the germline V gene are SGHTA and FQGNSA. The CDR3 is made up of 15 amino acids. The CDR3: CASSLAGTVPDTQYF. CDR3 DNA: TGTGCCAGCAGCTTAGCCGGGACCGTTCCAGATACGCAGTATTTT.

This clonotype was seen only a few times. The gene calls are TRBV28 and TRBJ2-1, with 10 bases identical to TRBD2. The trim removed 6 bases at V and 6 bases at J, leaving 5 bases unmatched. Germline values: CDR1 MDHEN, CDR2 SYDVKM. CDR3 size: 14 residues. The CDR3 sequence: CASRSGGGFNEQFF. The CDR3 DNA reads as TGTGCCAGCAGGAGCGGGGGGGGGTTCAATGAGCAGTTCTTC.